The 23 T cell receptor beta chains below come from one sample, sequenced in a study of long-term antiretroviral therapy in people with HIV. At survey level, the immunoSEQ assay was run in its v3.0 version. Profiling relied on immunoSEQ multiplex PCR, and the TCRdb table lists in-frame clones only, not all of them. The sample lists some 38,000 clones, roughly 80% occurring once. The source was unsorted PBMCs, collected 1.5 years after starting antiretroviral therapy. The receptors shown here come from a man younger than 30 with HIV.

The chain couples TRBV11-2 to TRBJ1-3, with a tentative D call TRBD1 (5 bases). V lost 3 bases, J lost 2 bases, and 14 bases lay in between. CDR3 length equals 16 residues. CDR1 is SGHAT and CDR2 is FQNNGV in the germline V gene. The CDR3 protein is CASSLYGAGTGNTIYF. CDR3 in DNA: TGTGCCAGCAGCTTGTACGGGGCAGGGACTGGAAACACCATATATTTT.

This clone was picked up a small number of times. This CDR3 is CASSQREGTGRAGYTF. The CDR3 DNA follows: TGTGCCAGCAGTCAAAGAGAGGGGACAGGCAGAGCCGGCTACACCTTC. The rearrangement uses TRBV9 and TRBJ1-2; TRBD1 aligns across 8 bases. The CDR3 is 16 residues long. Germline lookup yields CDR1 SGDLS and CDR2 YYNGEE. The trim removed 5 bases at V and 8 bases at J, leaving 17 bases unmatched.

There are a few counts of this clone. The chain carries TRBV7-8 and TRBJ1-2; D possibly corresponds to TRBD1 (6 bases). Between the trimmed V and J ends, which lost 5 bases and 3 bases, there was a span of 13 bases. Germline assignment: CDR1 SGHVS and CDR2 FQNEAQ. The CDR3 contains 14 residues. CDR3 residues: CASSPETGHYGYTF. The DNA for the CDR3 is TGTGCCAGCAGCCCAGAGACAGGACACTATGGCTACACCTTC.

J is TRBJ2-7 and V is TRBV6-6; 9 bases line up with TRBD2. V lost 7 bases and J lost 1; bases outside the gene matches: 8. This CDR3 spans 15 amino acids. Per germline, CDR1 MNHNY and CDR2 SVGAGI (reference sequence). CDR3 nucleotides: TGTGCCAGCACATCGGCTAGCGGGATATCCTACGAGCAGTACTTC. This codes for CASTSASGISYEQYF.

This clone has a single count. This chain joins TRBV29-1 and TRBJ2-1; unclear D gene. V lost 7 bases and J 7 bases, leaving 14 bases between the germline ends. The length of the CDR3 is 12 residues. CDR1 is SQVTM, CDR2 ANQGSEA, per germline. The CDR3 loop is CSGVGIGNEQFF. In nucleotides, the CDR3 is TGCAGCGGTGTAGGGATCGGGAATGAGCAGTTCTTC.

The rearrangement uses TRBV10-1 and TRBJ2-7, with 8 bases aligning to TRBD1. This CDR3 region has 13 residues. V lost 8 bases, J lost 2 bases, and 5 bases stayed unmatched. From germline, CDR1 is WNHNN and CDR2 SYGVQD (reference sequence). CDR3 in amino acids: CASPDRVTYEQYF. CDR3 coding DNA: TGCGCCAGCCCGGACAGGGTTACCTACGAGCAGTACTTC.

The genes are TRBV6-1 and TRBJ2-7; 8 bases are shared with TRBD2. The trim removed 9 bases at V and 0 bases at J, leaving 10 bases unmatched. The CDR3 is made up of 15 amino acids. The germline V gene encodes CDR1 MNHNS and CDR2 SASEGT. The CDR3 loop is CASWAGGAGSYEQYF. In DNA form, the CDR3 reads TGTGCCAGTTGGGCGGGGGGCGCGGGCTCCTACGAGCAGTACTTC.

V gene TRBV28 combines with J gene TRBJ1-5, with D possibly being TRBD1 (6 bases). The germline V and J ends were trimmed by 5 bases and 6 bases, with 20 bases remaining between them. Germline CDR1 is MDHEN and CDR2 is SYDVKM. The CDR3 is 16 amino acids. The CDR3 loop reads CASSPPTGWSVQPQHF. Written as DNA, the CDR3 is TGTGCCAGCAGTCCTCCGACAGGCTGGAGTGTTCAGCCCCAGCATTTT.

This rearrangement joins TRBV7-9 to TRBJ2-3, with D uncertain. There are 14 residues in the CDR3. V lost 2 bases to trimming and J lost 2 bases, with 8 bases between them. CDR1 is SEHNR and CDR2 is FQNEAQ in the germline V gene (reference sequence). DNA for the CDR3: TGTGCCAGCAGCTTATCCGGGTCCACAGATACGCAGTATTTT. This sequence encodes CASSLSGSTDTQYF.

The chain employs TRBV28 and TRBJ2-2; 10 nucleotides line up with TRBD1. The CDR3 has 14 residues. V dropped 9 bases and J dropped 3; count of bases not matched to a gene: 4. The V gene's germline CDR1 is MDHEN and CDR2 SYDVKM. CDR3 bases: TGTGCCAGTAAGGGACAGGGGTACACCGGGGAGCTGTTTTTT. Protein: CASKGQGYTGELFF.

The chain combines TRBV27 with TRBJ2-7; 9 nucleotides line up with TRBD1. Unmatched junction bases numbered 5, after V lost 4 bases and J lost 1 base. This CDR3 contains 15 residues. The germline V gene has CDR1 MNHEY and CDR2 SMNVEV (reference sequence). The CDR3 protein is CASSSHRGLSYEQYF. The CDR3, as DNA: TGTGCCAGCAGTTCCCACAGGGGGCTATCCTACGAGCAGTACTTC.

The gene calls are TRBV14 and TRBJ2-7; unclear D gene. Germline assignment: CDR1 SGHDN and CDR2 FVKESK. V lost 6 bases and J 3 bases, leaving 12 bases between the germline ends. The CDR3 has 13 amino acids. The CDR3 loop is CASSPSSIYEQYF. CDR3 sequence (DNA): TGTGCCAGCAGTCCCTCCTCCATCTACGAGCAGTACTTC.

CDR3: CASSSGFPTYEQYF. The CDR3 region has the DNA TGTGCCAGTAGTTCAGGTTTCCCCACCTACGAGCAGTACTTC. The chain has TRBV19 and TRBJ2-7; D ambiguous. Germline CDR1 reads LNHDA; CDR2 reads SQIVND (reference sequence). V lost 5 bases, J lost 2 bases, and 13 bases lay in between. The CDR3 sequence is 14 residues long.

The chain employs TRBV9 and TRBJ2-7, with 7 bases matching TRBD2. CDR3 length: 15 amino acids. CDR1 and CDR2 from the germline V gene are SGDLS and YYNGEE. V lost 0 bases and J lost 4; bases outside the gene matches: 7. Here the CDR3 reads CASSVGGSLTYEQYF. DNA of the CDR3: TGTGCCAGCAGCGTAGGCGGGAGCCTTACTTACGAGCAGTACTTC.

A note on this clone: One end of the junction is discordant with germline, which a read error may explain. The chain uses TRBV2 and TRBJ1-5; weak D call: TRBD1 (6 bases). The CDR3 extends over 13 amino acids. Germline CDR1 SNHLY, CDR2 FYNNEI. The CDR3 coding sequence is TGTGCCAGCAGAGAAGACAGGACCCAGCCCCAGCATTTT. Amino acids: CASREDRTQPQHF. The complete variable domain, with remaining parts taken from reference TRBV2 and TRBJ1-5, reads EPEVTQTPSHQVTQMGQEVILRCVPISNHLYFYWYRQILGQKVEFLVSFYNNEISEKSEIFDDQFSVERPDGSNFTLKIRSTKLEDSAMYFCASREDRTQPQHFGDGTRLSIL.

The V gene is TRBV6-6, the J gene TRBJ1-1; 7 bases match TRBD1. J gave up 4 bases and V 0 bases, and 2 bases lay outside the gene matches. The CDR3 is 14 residues long. The germline V gene has CDR1 MNHNY and CDR2 SVGAGI (reference sequence). CDR3 sequence: CASSYSQGGTEAFF. In nucleotides, the CDR3 is TGTGCCAGCAGTTACTCGCAGGGGGGCACTGAAGCTTTCTTT.

The CDR3 DNA reads TGTGCCAGCAGAGCCGGGACACACAACACCGGGGAGCTGTTTTTT. It is translated as CASRAGTHNTGELFF. The V gene is TRBV28, the J gene TRBJ2-2; D might be TRBD1 (6 bases). V gave up 6 bases and J gave up 2 bases, with 13 bases separating them. The germline V gene encodes CDR1 MDHEN and CDR2 SYDVKM. CDR3 length equals 15 residues. The whole variable domain, remainder taken from reference TRBV28 and TRBJ2-2, is DVKVTQSSRYLVKRTGEKVFLECVQDMDHENMFWYRQDPGLGLRLIYFSYDVKMKEKGDIPEGYSVSREKKERFSLILESASTNQTSMYLCASRAGTHNTGELFFGEGSRLTVL.

The V call is TRBV28, the J call TRBJ2-7; D assignment may be TRBD1 or TRBD2 (6 bases each). In germline, CDR1 is MDHEN, CDR2 SYDVKM. V dropped 6 bases and J dropped 2 bases, with 20 bases sitting between them. This CDR3 has 16 amino acids. CDR3 coding DNA: TGTGCCAGCAGCCCCAGGGGTTTAGCGGAAACCTACGAGCAGTACTTC. Translating gives CASSPRGLAETYEQYF.

This clone was picked up a small number of times. J is TRBJ2-3 and V is TRBV5-5, with a weak D call TRBD2 (6 bases). This CDR3 has 12 residues. The germline gives CDR1 SGHKS, CDR2 YYEKEE (reference sequence). Trimming cost V 3 bases and J 8 bases, with 10 bases left between them. The chain's CDR3 is CASSSLGSTQYF. The CDR3 bases are TGTGCCAGCAGCTCTCTCGGGAGTACGCAGTATTTT.

This chain connects TRBV7-9 to TRBJ2-1; the match to TRBD2 covers 7 bases. The V segment lost 3 bases and the J segment 4 bases; nucleotides outside the gene matches: 6. CDR1 and CDR2 from the germline V gene are SEHNR and FQNEAQ (reference sequence). CDR3 length: 15 residues. CDR3 amino acids: CASSLPSGTYNEQFF. CDR3 DNA: TGTGCCAGCAGCTTGCCTAGCGGCACGTACAATGAGCAGTTCTTC.

The chain links TRBV7-9 to TRBJ2-1; TRBD2 aligns across 15 bases. This CDR3 spans 15 amino acids. Germline values: CDR1 SEHNR, CDR2 FQNEAQ (reference sequence). V was pared by 5 bases and J by 7 bases, with 3 bases of the junction left unmatched. The CDR3: CASSTGLAGGNEQFF. CDR3 nucleotide sequence: TGTGCCAGCAGCACGGGACTAGCGGGAGGAAATGAGCAGTTCTTC. Full variable domain (rest looked up from reference TRBV7-9 and TRBJ2-1): DTGVSQNPRHKITKRGQNVTFRCDPISEHNRLYWYRQTLGQGPEFLTYFQNEAQLEKSRLLSDRFSAERPKGSFSTLEIQRTEQGDSAMYLCASSTGLAGGNEQFFGPGTRLTVL.

The CDR3 protein is CASSLWKGGNYGYTF. As DNA, the CDR3 is TGTGCCAGCAGTTTATGGAAGGGGGGAAACTATGGCTACACCTTC. The V and J genes are TRBV28 and TRBJ1-2; tentatively, D is TRBD1 (6 bases). The CDR3 is made up of 15 amino acids. Germline V gene lookup returns CDR1 MDHEN and CDR2 SYDVKM. V lost 0 bases, J lost 2 bases, and 10 bases lay in between.

The table lists this clone with a count of one. The chain employs TRBV5-4 and TRBJ2-7; D may match TRBD1 or TRBD2 (5 bases each). Trimming took 3 bases from V and 3 from J, leaving 22 bases between them. CDR1 and CDR2 from the germline V gene are SGHNT and YYREEE (reference sequence). The CDR3 runs to 17 residues. For the CDR3, the DNA is TGTGCCAGCAGCTCAACGATGGGGCTACGGGGCCACTACGAGCAGTACTTC. Protein sequence: CASSSTMGLRGHYEQYF.